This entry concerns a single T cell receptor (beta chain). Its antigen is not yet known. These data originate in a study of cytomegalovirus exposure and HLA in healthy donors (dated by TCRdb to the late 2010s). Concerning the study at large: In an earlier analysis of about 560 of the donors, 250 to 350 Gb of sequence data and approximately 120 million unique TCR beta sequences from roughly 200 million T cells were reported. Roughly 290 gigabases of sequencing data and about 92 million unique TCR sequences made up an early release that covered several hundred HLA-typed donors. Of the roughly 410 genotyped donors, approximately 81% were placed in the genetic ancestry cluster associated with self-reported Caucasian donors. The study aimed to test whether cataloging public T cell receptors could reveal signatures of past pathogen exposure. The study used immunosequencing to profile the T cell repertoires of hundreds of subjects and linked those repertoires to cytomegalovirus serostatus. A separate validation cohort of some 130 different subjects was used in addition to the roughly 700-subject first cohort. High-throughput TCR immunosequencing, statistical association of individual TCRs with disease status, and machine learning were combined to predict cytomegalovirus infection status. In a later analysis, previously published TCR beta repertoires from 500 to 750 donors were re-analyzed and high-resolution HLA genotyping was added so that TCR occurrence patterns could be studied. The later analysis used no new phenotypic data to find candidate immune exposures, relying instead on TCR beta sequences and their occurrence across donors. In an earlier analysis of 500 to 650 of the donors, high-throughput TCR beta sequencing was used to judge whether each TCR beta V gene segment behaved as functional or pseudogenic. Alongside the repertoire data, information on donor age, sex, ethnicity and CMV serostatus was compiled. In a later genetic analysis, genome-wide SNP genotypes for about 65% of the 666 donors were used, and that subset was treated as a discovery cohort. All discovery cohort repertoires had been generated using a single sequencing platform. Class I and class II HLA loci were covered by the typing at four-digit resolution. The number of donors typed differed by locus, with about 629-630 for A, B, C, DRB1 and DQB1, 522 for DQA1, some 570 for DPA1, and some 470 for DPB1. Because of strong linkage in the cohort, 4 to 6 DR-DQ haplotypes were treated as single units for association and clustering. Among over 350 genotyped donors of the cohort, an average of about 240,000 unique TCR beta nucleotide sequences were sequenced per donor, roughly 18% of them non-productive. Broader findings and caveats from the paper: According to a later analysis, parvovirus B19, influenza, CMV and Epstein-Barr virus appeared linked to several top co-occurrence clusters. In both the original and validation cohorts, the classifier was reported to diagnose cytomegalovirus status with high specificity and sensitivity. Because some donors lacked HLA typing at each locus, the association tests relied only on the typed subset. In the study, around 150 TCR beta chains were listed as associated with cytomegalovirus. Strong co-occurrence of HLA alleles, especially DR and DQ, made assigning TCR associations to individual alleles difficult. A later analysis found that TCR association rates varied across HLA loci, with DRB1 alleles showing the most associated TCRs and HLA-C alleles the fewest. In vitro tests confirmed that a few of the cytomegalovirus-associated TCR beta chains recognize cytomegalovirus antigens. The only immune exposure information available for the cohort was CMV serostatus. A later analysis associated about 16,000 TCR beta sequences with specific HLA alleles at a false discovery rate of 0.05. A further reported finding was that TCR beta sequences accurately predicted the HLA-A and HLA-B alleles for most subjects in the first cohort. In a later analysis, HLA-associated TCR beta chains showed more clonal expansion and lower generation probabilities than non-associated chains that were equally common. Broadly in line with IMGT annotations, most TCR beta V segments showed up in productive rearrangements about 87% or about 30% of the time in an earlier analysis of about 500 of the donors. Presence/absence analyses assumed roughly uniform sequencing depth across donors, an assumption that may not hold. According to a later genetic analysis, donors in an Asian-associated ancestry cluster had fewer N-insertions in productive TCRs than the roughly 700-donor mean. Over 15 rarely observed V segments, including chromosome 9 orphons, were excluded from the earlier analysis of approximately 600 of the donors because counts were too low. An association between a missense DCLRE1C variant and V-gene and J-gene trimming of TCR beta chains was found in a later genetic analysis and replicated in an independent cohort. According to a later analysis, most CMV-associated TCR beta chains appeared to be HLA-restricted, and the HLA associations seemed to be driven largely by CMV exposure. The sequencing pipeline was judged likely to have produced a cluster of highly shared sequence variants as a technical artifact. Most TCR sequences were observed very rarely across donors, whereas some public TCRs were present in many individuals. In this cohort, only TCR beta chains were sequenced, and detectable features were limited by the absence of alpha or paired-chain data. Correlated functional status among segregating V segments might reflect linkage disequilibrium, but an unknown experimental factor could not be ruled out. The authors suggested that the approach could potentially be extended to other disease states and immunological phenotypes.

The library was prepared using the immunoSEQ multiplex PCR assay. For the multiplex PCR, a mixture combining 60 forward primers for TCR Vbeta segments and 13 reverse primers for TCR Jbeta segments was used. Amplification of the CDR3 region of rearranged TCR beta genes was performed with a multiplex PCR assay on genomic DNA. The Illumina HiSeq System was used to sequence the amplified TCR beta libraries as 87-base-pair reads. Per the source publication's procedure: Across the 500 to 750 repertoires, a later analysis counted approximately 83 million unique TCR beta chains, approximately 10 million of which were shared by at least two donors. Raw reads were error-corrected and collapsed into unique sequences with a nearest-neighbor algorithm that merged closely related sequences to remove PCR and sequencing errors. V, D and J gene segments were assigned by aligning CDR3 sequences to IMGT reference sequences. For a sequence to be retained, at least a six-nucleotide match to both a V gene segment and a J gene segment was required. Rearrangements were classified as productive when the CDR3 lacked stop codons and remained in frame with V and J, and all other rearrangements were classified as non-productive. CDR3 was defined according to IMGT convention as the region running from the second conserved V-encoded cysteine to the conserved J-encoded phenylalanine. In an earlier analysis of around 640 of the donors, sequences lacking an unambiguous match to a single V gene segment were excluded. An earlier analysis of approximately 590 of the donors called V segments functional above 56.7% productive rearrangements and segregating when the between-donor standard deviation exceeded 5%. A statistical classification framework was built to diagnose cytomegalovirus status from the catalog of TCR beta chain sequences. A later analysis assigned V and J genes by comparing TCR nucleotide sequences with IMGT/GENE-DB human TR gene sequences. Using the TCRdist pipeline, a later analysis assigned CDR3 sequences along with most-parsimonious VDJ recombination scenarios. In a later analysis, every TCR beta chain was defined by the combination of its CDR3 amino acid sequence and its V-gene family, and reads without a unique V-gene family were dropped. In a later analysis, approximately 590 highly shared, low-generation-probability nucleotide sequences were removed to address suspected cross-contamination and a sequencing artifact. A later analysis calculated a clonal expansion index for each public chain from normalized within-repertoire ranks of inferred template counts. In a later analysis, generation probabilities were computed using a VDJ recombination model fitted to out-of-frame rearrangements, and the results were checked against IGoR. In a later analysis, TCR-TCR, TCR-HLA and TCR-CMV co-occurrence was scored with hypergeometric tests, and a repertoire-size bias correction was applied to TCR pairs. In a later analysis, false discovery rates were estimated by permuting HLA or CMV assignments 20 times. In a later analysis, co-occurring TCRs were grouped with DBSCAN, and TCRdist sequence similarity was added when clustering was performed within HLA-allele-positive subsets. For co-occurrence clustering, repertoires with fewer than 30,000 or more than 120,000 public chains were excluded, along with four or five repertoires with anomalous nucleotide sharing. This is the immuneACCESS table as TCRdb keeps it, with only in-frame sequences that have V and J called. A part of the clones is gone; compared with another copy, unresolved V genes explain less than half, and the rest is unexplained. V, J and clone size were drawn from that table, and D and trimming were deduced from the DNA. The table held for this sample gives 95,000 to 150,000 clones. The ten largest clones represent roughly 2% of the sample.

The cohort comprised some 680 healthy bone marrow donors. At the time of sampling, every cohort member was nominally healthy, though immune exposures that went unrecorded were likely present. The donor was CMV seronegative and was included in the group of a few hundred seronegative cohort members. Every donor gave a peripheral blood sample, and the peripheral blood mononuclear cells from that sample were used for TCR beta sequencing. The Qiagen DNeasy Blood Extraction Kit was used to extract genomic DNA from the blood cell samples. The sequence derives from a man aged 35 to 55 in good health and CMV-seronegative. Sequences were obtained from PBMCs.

The DNA sequence is TGTGCCAGCAGTTATGCGGGGGGCTACGAGCAGTACTTC. Its protein product is CASSYAGGYEQYF. The chain couples TRBV6-5 to TRBJ2-7, with 8 central nucleotides matching TRBD2. Unmatched junction bases come to 1, with V trimmed by 3 bases and J by 3 bases. Sequences MNHEY (CDR1) and SVGAGI (CDR2) are obtained from the germline V gene. Reading from cysteine to phenylalanine, the CDR3 counts 13 amino acids. CDR3 DNA only is kept here, 39 bases in frame from base 1.